The clone carrying this TCR beta chain was seen more than once but under ten times. These data belong to a study of OX40 agonist ivuxolimab in advanced cancers. Study-level information: Patients achieving partial responses numbered three: one hepatocellular carcinoma case and two cutaneous melanoma cases.

Trimming took 2 bases from V and 8 from J; bases not matched to a gene: 7. Germline CDR1 and CDR2: MNHNY and SVGAGI (reference sequence). The CDR3 is 14 amino acids. At baseline, cycle 4 day 1, and cycle 7 day 1, blood was sampled. TCRdb's copy holds only in-frame clones and misses some; the assay was immunoSEQ multiplex PCR. The table lists about 65,000 clones, 87% of them singletons. The sequence derives from an adult with an advanced solid tumor such as melanoma, head and neck, liver or kidney cancer. This material consisted of CD4+ or CD8+ T cells sorted from blood, taken in a trial of the OX40 agonist ivuxolimab. The chain carries TRBV6-6 and TRBJ1-1; TRBD1 matches at 8 bases. CDR3 nucleotides: TGTGCCAGCAGTTACACCAGGGGGCGCCTAGAAGCTTTCTTT. The encoded protein is CASSYTRGRLEAFF.